The entry that follows covers one TCR beta chain sequence. Its cognate antigen is unknown. The same CDR3 arises from other DNA sequences in this sample as well. These data belong to a study of cytomegalovirus exposure and HLA in healthy donors. Across the study: Roughly 179 million T cells yielded approximately 100 million unique TCR beta sequences, as an earlier analysis found. Study conclusions and caveats: Rates of TCR association differed by HLA locus in a later analysis, with DRB1 highest and HLA-C lowest. Being indistinguishable, some V segments were excluded, TRBV6-2 and TRBV6-3 among them. Reportedly, a later analysis found an Asian-associated ancestry cluster had fewer N-insertions than the approximately 700-donor mean.

Amplification used 60 Vbeta primers and 13 Jbeta primers. TCRdb keeps only in-frame clones here, not all; method: immunoSEQ multiplex PCR. The sample includes around 150,000 clones, around 72% seen only once; the top ten take approximately 1.5%. The germline gives CDR1 SEHNR, CDR2 FQNEAQ (reference sequence). The CDR3 length is 15 residues. Between the trimmed V and J ends, which lost 0 bases and 0 bases, there was a span of 5 bases. The chain has TRBV7-9 and TRBJ1-4; D gene uncertain. This sequence was found in a man aged 50 to 60 in good health and CMV-seronegative. The sequenced sample consisted of PBMCs. The CDR3 DNA is TGTGCCAGCAGCTTAGCCGGTTCAACTAATGAAAAACTGTTTTTT. It codes for CASSLAGSTNEKLFF.